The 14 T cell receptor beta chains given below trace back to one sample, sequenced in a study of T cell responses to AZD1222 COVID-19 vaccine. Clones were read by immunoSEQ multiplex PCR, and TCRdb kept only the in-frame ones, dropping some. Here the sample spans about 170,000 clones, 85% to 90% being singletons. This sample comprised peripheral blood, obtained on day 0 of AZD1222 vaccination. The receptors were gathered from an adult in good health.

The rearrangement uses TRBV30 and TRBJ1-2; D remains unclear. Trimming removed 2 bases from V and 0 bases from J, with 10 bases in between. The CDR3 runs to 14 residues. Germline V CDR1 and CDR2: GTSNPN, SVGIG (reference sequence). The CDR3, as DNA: TGTGCCTGGAGTTTGATGCAAACTAACTATGGCTACACCTTC. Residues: CAWSLMQTNYGYTF.

CDR3 sequence reads: CSVEVLHEQFF. The CDR3 DNA reads as TGCAGCGTTGAAGTCCTGCATGAGCAGTTCTTC. The chain links TRBV29-1 to TRBJ2-1; D is unresolved. V lost 1 base and J lost 8, with 6 bases in between. CDR1 is SQVTM and CDR2 is ANQGSEA in the germline V gene. The CDR3 is made up of 11 amino acids.

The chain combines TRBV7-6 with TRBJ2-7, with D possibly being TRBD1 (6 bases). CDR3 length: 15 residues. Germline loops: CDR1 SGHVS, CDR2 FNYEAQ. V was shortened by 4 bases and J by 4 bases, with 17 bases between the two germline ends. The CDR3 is CASSSDQGLGYEQYF. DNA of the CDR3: TGTGCCAGCAGCTCCGACCAGGGGCTAGGTTACGAGCAGTACTTC.

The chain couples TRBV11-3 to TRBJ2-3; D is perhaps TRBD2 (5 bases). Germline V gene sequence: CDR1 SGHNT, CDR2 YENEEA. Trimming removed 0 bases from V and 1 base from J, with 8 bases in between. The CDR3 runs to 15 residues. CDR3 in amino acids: CASSLDSRGTDTQYF. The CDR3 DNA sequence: TGTGCCAGCAGCTTAGATTCGCGGGGCACAGATACGCAGTATTTT.

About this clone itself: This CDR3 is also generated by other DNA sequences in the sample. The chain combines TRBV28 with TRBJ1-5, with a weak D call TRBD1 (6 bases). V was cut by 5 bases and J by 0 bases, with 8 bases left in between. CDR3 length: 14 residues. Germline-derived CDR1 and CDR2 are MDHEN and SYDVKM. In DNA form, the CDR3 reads TGTGCCAGCAGTCCGGACAGTAGCAATCAGCCCCAGCATTTT. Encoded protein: CASSPDSSNQPQHF.

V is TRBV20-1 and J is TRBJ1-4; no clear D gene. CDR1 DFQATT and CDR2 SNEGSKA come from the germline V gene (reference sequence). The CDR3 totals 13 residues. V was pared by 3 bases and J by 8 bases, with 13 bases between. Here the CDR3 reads CSASPVEGEKLFF. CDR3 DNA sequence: TGCAGTGCTAGTCCCGTTGAGGGAGAAAAACTGTTTTTT.

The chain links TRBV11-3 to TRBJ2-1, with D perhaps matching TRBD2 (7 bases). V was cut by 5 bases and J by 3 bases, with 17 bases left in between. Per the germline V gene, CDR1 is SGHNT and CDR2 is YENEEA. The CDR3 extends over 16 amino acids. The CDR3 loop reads CASSKEGGAGYNEQFF. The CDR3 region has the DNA TGTGCCAGCAGCAAGGAAGGGGGGGCGGGCTACAATGAGCAGTTCTTC.

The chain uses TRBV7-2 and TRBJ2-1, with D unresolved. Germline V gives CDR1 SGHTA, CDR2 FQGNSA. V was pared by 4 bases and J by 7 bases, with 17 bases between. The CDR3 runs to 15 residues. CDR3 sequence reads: CASSSPGKGWNEQFF. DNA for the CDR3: TGTGCCAGCAGCTCCCCCGGTAAAGGGTGGAATGAGCAGTTCTTC.

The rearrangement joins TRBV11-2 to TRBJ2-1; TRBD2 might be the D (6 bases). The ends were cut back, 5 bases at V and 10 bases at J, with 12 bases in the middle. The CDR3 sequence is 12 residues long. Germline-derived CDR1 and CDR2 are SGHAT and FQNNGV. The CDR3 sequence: CASSQTSWEQFF. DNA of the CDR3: TGTGCCAGCAGCCAGACTAGTTGGGAGCAGTTCTTC.

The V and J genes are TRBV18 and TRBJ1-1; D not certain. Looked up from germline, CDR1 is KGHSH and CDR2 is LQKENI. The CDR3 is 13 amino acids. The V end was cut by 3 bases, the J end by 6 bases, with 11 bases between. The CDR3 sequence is CASSPPMEAEAFF. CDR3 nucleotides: TGTGCCAGCTCACCGCCAATGGAGGCTGAAGCTTTCTTT.

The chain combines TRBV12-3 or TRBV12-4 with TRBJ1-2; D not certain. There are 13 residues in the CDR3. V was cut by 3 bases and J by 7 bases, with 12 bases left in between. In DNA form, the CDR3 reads TGTGCCAGCAGTTTGGAGGCCCCGAGTGGCTACACCTTC. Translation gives CASSLEAPSGYTF.

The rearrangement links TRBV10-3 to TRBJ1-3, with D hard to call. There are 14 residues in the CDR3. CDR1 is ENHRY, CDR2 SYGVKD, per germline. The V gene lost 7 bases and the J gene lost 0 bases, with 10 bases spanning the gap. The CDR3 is CAINYSISGNTIYF. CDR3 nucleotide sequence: TGTGCCATCAATTACTCCATCTCTGGAAACACCATATATTTT.

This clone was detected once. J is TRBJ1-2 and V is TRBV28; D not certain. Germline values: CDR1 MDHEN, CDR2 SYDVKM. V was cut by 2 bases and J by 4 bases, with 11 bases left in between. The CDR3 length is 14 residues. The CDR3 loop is CASSLSRAIYGYTF. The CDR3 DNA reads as TGTGCCAGCAGTTTAAGCAGAGCCATCTATGGCTACACCTTC.

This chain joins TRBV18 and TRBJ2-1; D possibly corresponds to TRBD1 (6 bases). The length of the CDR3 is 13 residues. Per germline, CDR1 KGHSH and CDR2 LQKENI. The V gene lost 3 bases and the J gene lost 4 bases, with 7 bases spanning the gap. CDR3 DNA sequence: TGTGCCAGCTCACCGGACAGATACAATGAGCAGTTCTTC. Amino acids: CASSPDRYNEQFF. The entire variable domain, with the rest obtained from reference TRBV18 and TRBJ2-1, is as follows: NAGVMQNPRHLVRRRGQEARLRCSPMKGHSHVYWYRQLPEEGLKFMVYLQKENIIDESGMPKERFSAEFPKEGPSILRIQQVVRGDSAAYFCASSPDRYNEQFFGPGTRLTVL.